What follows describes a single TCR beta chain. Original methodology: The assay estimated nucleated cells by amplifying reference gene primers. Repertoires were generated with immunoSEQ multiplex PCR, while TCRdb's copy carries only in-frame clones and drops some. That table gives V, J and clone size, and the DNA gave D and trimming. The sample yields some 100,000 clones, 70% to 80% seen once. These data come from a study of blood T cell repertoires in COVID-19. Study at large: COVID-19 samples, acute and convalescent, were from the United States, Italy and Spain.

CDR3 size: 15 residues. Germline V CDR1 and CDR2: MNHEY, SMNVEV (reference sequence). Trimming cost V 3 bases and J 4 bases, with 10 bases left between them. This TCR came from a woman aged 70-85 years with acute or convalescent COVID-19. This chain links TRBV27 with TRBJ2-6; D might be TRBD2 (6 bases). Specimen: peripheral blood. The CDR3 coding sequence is TGTGCCAGCAGTTTTCGGGAGACCGGGGCCAACGTCCTGACTTTC. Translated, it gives CASSFRETGANVLTF. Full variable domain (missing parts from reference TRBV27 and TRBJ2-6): EAQVTQNPRYLITVTGKKLTVTCSQNMNHEYMSWYRQDPGLGLRQIYYSMNVEVTDKGDVPEGYKVSRKEKRNFPLILESPSPNQTSLYFCASSFRETGANVLTFGAGSRLTVL.